This TCR beta chain is from a study of blood T cell repertoires in COVID-19. In the study overall: Sites across the United States, Italy and Spain contributed samples from acute and convalescent COVID-19.

Data came from immunoSEQ multiplex PCR; TCRdb stores just in-frame clones and leaves some out. The sample records tens of thousands of clones, more than 65% being singletons. Germline assignment: CDR1 SNHLY and CDR2 FYNNEI. The V and J ends lost 8 bases and 2 bases, in that order; junction bases with no gene match: 7. The CDR3 spans 14 residues. This chain links TRBV2 with TRBJ2-3; TRBD1 agrees at 7 bases. This receptor was identified in a man between 60 and 70 years old with acute or convalescent COVID-19. Sequencing was performed on peripheral blood. CDR3 protein: CASGAQGSTDTQYF. The CDR3 DNA follows: TGTGCCAGCGGAGCACAGGGGTCCACAGATACGCAGTATTTT.